The clone carrying this TCR beta chain was seen many times. The record originates from a study of shared clonotypes between healthy human individuals. Donors had no recently reported acute infections or vaccinations and were HIV-negative. Amplification in unsorted PBMC replicate PCRs started from roughly 330 ng DNA, which equals 25,000 to 35,000 T cell genomes. Unsorted PBMCs provided DNA that was sequenced on ten immunoSEQ deep assay plates. Produced via immunoSEQ multiplex PCR; TCRdb's table is partial and in-frame only. The sample has about 480,000 clones; nearly 80% are singletons. The germline CDR1 and CDR2 sequences are SQVTM and ANQGSEA. V lost 4 bases and J lost 2, with 5 bases in between. The CDR3 runs to 11 residues.

The sequence was collected from a woman in her 40s in good health. Some clones in this sample may be carry-over from other donors' samples. The chain links TRBV29-1 to TRBJ2-5; no clear D gene. Sequencing was performed on PBMCs. CDR3 residues: CSVVEQETQYF. The CDR3 DNA reads as TGCAGCGTTGTTGAGCAAGAGACCCAGTACTTC.